The T cell receptor beta chain under discussion was sequenced for a study of lung T cells in sarcoidosis with Löfgren's syndrome. This clonotype has ten or more counts. Its antigen is as yet unknown. MiXCR, applied by TCRdb to the reads, yields one record per CDR3 protein. The data contain 55,000 to 80,000 distinct CDR3 sequences, approximately 21% of them singletons. Overall study findings and caveats: Paired TRAV12-1/TRBV2 TCRs showed CDR3 homology and preferential pairing.

Trimming took off 7 bases at V and 11 bases at J, with 15 bases between the two ends. The CDR3 totals 11 residues. Germline V gene sequence: CDR1 MNHNS, CDR2 SASEGT. V is TRBV6-1 and J is TRBJ2-7; the D is unclear. The sequenced sample was CD4+ T cells from PBMCs. The TCR sequence derives from a human donor with sarcoidosis (Löfgren's syndrome or another form), or a control subject (not recorded which). The CDR3 bases are TGTGCCAGCAAAACCCAGGCAGGCGAGTACTTC. This translates into CASKTQAGEYF.